This T cell receptor (beta chain) was recovered during a study of T cell repertoires in cytomegalovirus infection. The CDR3 has 15 residues. In germline, CDR1 is SGHTA, CDR2 FQGNSA. V was trimmed by 0 bases and J by 6 bases, leaving 15 bases between them. The table lists this clonotype with many counts. Each CDR3 protein gets one entry after TCRdb re-called the reads with MiXCR. The sample shows tens of thousands of distinct CDR3 sequences, just under 4% of them seen only once. This receptor was obtained from a human donor in good health (CMV status not recorded). Some clones in this sample may be carry-over from other donors' samples. V gene TRBV7-2 combines with J gene TRBJ2-7; unclear D gene. Material for sequencing was PBMCs. In nucleotides, the CDR3 is TGTGCCAGCAGCTTAGCGGCTGGTCCGGTGCGCGAGCAGTACTTC. It codes for CASSLAAGPVREQYF. The whole variable domain, filled in from reference TRBV7-2 and TRBJ2-7, reads GAGVSQSPSNKVTEKGKDVELRCDPISGHTALYWYRQSLGQGLEFLIYFQGNSAPDKSGLPSDRFSAERTGGSVSTLTIQRTQQEDSAVYLCASSLAAGPVREQYFGPGTRLTVT.